This entry lists 32 T cell receptor beta chains sequenced from one sample in a study of shared clonotypes between healthy human individuals. Only in-frame clones appear in the TCRdb table, and some are missing; sequencing was by immunoSEQ multiplex PCR. The table has over 400,000 clones, around 96% seen once; the top ten hold about 0.067%. Sequencing was done on a sample of naive CD4+ T cells sorted from blood. This sample's subset: CD45RA+ positively selected. The receptors shown here come from a woman under 40 in good health.

The chain links TRBV28 to TRBJ2-7, with D hard to call. The ends were cut back, 2 bases at V and 4 bases at J, with 6 bases in the middle. The CDR3 is 12 amino acids. Germline V gene lookup returns CDR1 MDHEN and CDR2 SYDVKM. DNA for the CDR3: TGTGCCAGCAGTTTAAATATGTACGAGCAGTACTTC. The encoded protein is CASSLNMYEQYF. Full variable domain (rest looked up from reference TRBV28 and TRBJ2-7): DVKVTQSSRYLVKRTGEKVFLECVQDMDHENMFWYRQDPGLGLRLIYFSYDVKMKEKGDIPEGYSVSREKKERFSLILESASTNQTSMYLCASSLNMYEQYFGPGTRLTVT.

This chain links TRBV27 with TRBJ1-1; D not resolved. The CDR3 extends over 13 amino acids. Deletions cut 4 bases from V and 1 base from J, with 7 bases between. Germline assignment: CDR1 MNHEY and CDR2 SMNVEV (reference sequence). CDR3 nucleotides: TGTGCCAGCAGTTCTTCTCGGAACACTGAAGCTTTCTTT. It yields the protein CASSSSRNTEAFF.

V and J are TRBV19 and TRBJ2-1; 8 nucleotides align to TRBD2. The junction had 7 bases not matched to a gene; V was cut back by 10 bases and J by 2 bases. The CDR3 consists of 14 residues. From germline, CDR1 is LNHDA and CDR2 SQIVND (reference sequence). CDR3 sequence: CATVPSGPYNEQFF. In DNA, the CDR3 is TGTGCCACCGTCCCTAGCGGGCCCTACAATGAGCAGTTCTTC. Complete variable domain (other parts from reference TRBV19 and TRBJ2-1): DGGITQSPKYLFRKEGQNVTLSCEQNLNHDAMYWYRQDPGQGLRLIYYSQIVNDFQKGDIAEGYSVSREKKESFPLTVTSAQKNPTAFYLCATVPSGPYNEQFFGPGTRLTVL.

The rearrangement joins TRBV6-6 to TRBJ2-5; 8 nucleotides match TRBD2. Germline V CDR1 and CDR2: MNHNY, SVGAGI (reference sequence). This CDR3 has 16 amino acids. Germline trimming cut 6 bases from V and 4 bases from J; bases unmatched to any gene: 13. CDR3 amino acids: CASRWGRAGGPETQYF. In DNA, the CDR3 is TGTGCCAGCAGATGGGGGAGGGCGGGAGGTCCAGAGACCCAGTACTTC.

V is TRBV7-9 and J is TRBJ2-2; no reliable D call. CDR1 and CDR2 from the germline V gene are SEHNR and FQNEAQ (reference sequence). V was pared by 5 bases and J by 2 bases, with 12 bases between. The CDR3 consists of 15 residues. CDR3 sequence reads: CASSPAEVNTGELFF. The CDR3, as DNA: TGTGCCAGCAGCCCGGCAGAGGTTAACACCGGGGAGCTGTTTTTT.

On this clone: One end of the junction fails to match germline, which may point to a read error. The chain combines TRBV11-2 with TRBJ2-1; tentatively, D is TRBD1 or TRBD2 (5 bases each). From germline, CDR1 is SGHAT and CDR2 FQNNGV. The CDR3 is 12 amino acids. CDR3 DNA: TGTGCCAGCAGCTTAGATTGGGGACCCTACCTCTTC. The encoded protein is CASSLDWGPYLF.

The chain couples TRBV28 to TRBJ1-5; D not resolved. CDR1 and CDR2 (germline): MDHEN, SYDVKM. V was clipped by 6 bases and J by 2 bases, with 14 bases between them. This CDR3 region has 15 residues. The CDR3 DNA is TGTGCCAGCAGGCCCTTGGGGATGGGCAATCAGCCCCAGCATTTT. Protein: CASRPLGMGNQPQHF.

J is TRBJ2-7 and V is TRBV5-1; 7 nucleotides agree with TRBD2. Germline V gives CDR1 SGHRS, CDR2 YFSETQ. This CDR3 contains 15 residues. Trimming at V came to 4 bases and at J to 6 bases, leaving 13 bases not matched to a gene. CDR3 nucleotide sequence: TGCGCCAGCAGCCTGGGAGGAGGACTAGTGGGCGAGCAGTACTTC. It codes for CASSLGGGLVGEQYF.

The chain recombines TRBV7-9 with TRBJ1-6; 8 bases line up with TRBD1. This CDR3 is built from 13 residues. CDR1 is SEHNR, CDR2 FQNEAQ, per germline (reference sequence). V gave up 5 bases and J gave up 10 bases; unmatched junction bases: 4. The CDR3 loop reads CASSGQGESPLHF. The CDR3 DNA reads as TGTGCCAGCAGCGGACAGGGTGAATCACCCCTCCACTTT.

This chain uses TRBV28 with TRBJ2-3; 7 bases agree with TRBD2. This CDR3 has 17 residues. The V segment lost 2 bases and the J segment 4 bases; nucleotides outside the gene matches: 12. Germline CDR1 MDHEN, CDR2 SYDVKM. In nucleotides, the CDR3 is TGTGCCAGCAGTTTACCCCCCGGCGGGAGTACCCCAGATACGCAGTATTTT. Its protein product is CASSLPPGGSTPDTQYF.

The chain uses TRBV11-2 and TRBJ2-1; 8 bases align to TRBD2. V dropped 5 bases and J dropped 6; count of bases not matched to a gene: 9. The CDR3 runs to 15 residues. Germline V gene sequence: CDR1 SGHAT, CDR2 FQNNGV. The CDR3 spells CASSLVVAGSNEQFF. In nucleotides, the CDR3 is TGTGCCAGCAGCCTTGTGGTAGCGGGGAGCAATGAGCAGTTCTTC.

In DNA, the CDR3 is TGTGCCAGCAGTTCCCGGACAGGGGGCTTCACTGAAGCTTTCTTT. This translates into CASSSRTGGFTEAFF. The chain recombines TRBV6-6 with TRBJ1-1, with 11 positions matching TRBD1. The CDR3 spans 15 residues. The trim removed 4 bases at V and 4 bases at J, leaving 5 bases unmatched. Germline V gene lookup returns CDR1 MNHNY and CDR2 SVGAGI (reference sequence).

The V gene is TRBV9, the J gene TRBJ2-3; no definite D call. V lost 3 bases to trimming and J lost 2 bases, with 16 bases between them. Germline V gene data show CDR1 as SGDLS and CDR2 as YYNGEE. The CDR3 consists of 16 residues. CDR3 sequence (DNA): TGTGCCAGCAGCGCCCCTAGGCAAGGAAACACAGATACGCAGTATTTT. Protein product: CASSAPRQGNTDTQYF.

This clone has a single count. The J gene is TRBJ1-4, the V gene TRBV28; D not resolved. CDR1 is MDHEN, CDR2 SYDVKM, per germline. The CDR3 has 15 amino acids. V shed 3 bases and J shed 0 bases, with 8 bases lying between them. The CDR3 loop reads CASSFSSATNEKLFF. In nucleotides, the CDR3 is TGTGCCAGCAGTTTCTCCAGCGCAACTAATGAAAAACTGTTTTTT.

This chain links TRBV29-1 with TRBJ2-1; TRBD2 agrees at 13 bases. The CDR3 is 13 amino acids. After removal of 7 bases from V and 4 bases from J, the junction contained 1 base not matched to a gene. CDR1 is SQVTM, CDR2 ANQGSEA, per germline. The CDR3 coding sequence is TGCAGCGGGGGACTAGCGGGGTACAATGAGCAGTTCTTC. Encoded protein: CSGGLAGYNEQFF.

This rearrangement joins TRBV19 to TRBJ2-7; TRBD1 matches 8 bases. The CDR3 totals 17 residues. After removal of 1 base from V and 6 bases from J, the junction contained 14 bases not matched to a gene. Germline lookup yields CDR1 LNHDA and CDR2 SQIVND (reference sequence). DNA for the CDR3: TGTGCCAGTAGTATAGCCCTTCTCAGGGCAGGGGGCGGCGAGCAGTACTTC. It is translated as CASSIALLRAGGGEQYF.

The rearrangement uses TRBV28 and TRBJ1-1, with 10 bases that match TRBD1. The CDR3 totals 13 residues. The ends lost 5 bases at V and 7 bases at J; junction bases unmatched: 4. Germline loops: CDR1 MDHEN, CDR2 SYDVKM. CDR3 sequence (DNA): TGTGCCAGCAGTCCCTGGACAGGGGGTGAAGCTTTCTTT. As protein: CASSPWTGGEAFF.

The J gene is TRBJ2-1, the V gene TRBV19; 11 positions match TRBD2. Germline trimming cut 4 bases from V and 8 bases from J; bases unmatched to any gene: 7. The length of the CDR3 is 15 residues. Per the germline V gene, CDR1 is LNHDA and CDR2 is SQIVND (reference sequence). Here the CDR3 reads CASSKLAGGFYEQFF. CDR3 DNA sequence: TGTGCCAGTAGTAAGCTAGCGGGAGGATTCTATGAGCAGTTCTTC.

This chain connects TRBV2 to TRBJ1-1; D gene unclear. The germline CDR1 and CDR2 sequences are SNHLY and FYNNEI. V dropped 6 bases and J dropped 4 bases, with 9 bases sitting between them. This CDR3 is 12 amino acids long. The CDR3 here is CASRGKGTEAFF. The CDR3 bases are TGTGCCAGCAGAGGGAAAGGCACTGAAGCTTTCTTT.

The chain has TRBV9 and TRBJ2-3; 10 positions match TRBD2. Losses at the gene ends were 3 bases for V and 2 bases for J; bases not matched to a gene: 18. Germline V gene lookup returns CDR1 SGDLS and CDR2 YYNGEE. The CDR3 runs to 20 residues. The CDR3 DNA reads TGTGCCAGCAGCGGCGGGACAGGCCCTAGCGGGAGACTCCCCACAGATACGCAGTATTTT. It specifies CASSGGTGPSGRLPTDTQYF.

The CDR3 sequence: CASSPGGWTPKSYEQYF. The CDR3, as DNA: TGTGCCAGCAGTCCTGGCGGGTGGACACCGAAATCCTACGAGCAGTACTTC. V usage is TRBV2 and J usage is TRBJ2-7; possibly TRBD1 or TRBD2 for D (5 bases each). The CDR3 has 17 residues. Between the trimmed V and J ends, which lost 5 bases and 1 base, there was a span of 21 bases. Germline-derived CDR1 and CDR2 are SNHLY and FYNNEI.

The count of this clone is one. The chain is built from TRBV10-2 and TRBJ2-1; the match to TRBD2 covers 7 bases. The CDR3 is 17 residues long. Germline V lookup: CDR1 WSHSY, CDR2 SAAADI. The trim removed 2 bases at V and 3 bases at J, leaving 10 bases unmatched. The CDR3 DNA sequence: TGCGCCAGCAGTGAGACCGCCCGGCGGGAGCACTACAATGAGCAGTTCTTC. Residues: CASSETARREHYNEQFF.

This chain joins TRBV5-1 and TRBJ2-7, with 7 bases aligning to TRBD2. Germline-derived CDR1 and CDR2 are SGHRS and YFSETQ. J gave up 6 bases and V 3 bases, and 0 bases lay outside the gene matches. The CDR3 totals 11 residues. CDR3 loop: CASSWEGEQYF. The CDR3 coding sequence is TGCGCCAGCAGCTGGGAGGGCGAGCAGTACTTC.

The V call is TRBV5-6, the J call TRBJ2-3; D not resolved. Germline-derived CDR1 and CDR2 are SGHDT and YYEEEE. Trimming took 4 bases from V and 6 from J, leaving 12 bases between them. This CDR3 contains 13 residues. The CDR3 coding sequence is TGTGCCAGCAGCCGGACCCGTATGGATACGCAGTATTTT. Protein sequence: CASSRTRMDTQYF.

CDR3 region: CASGRRGVANTDTQYF. The DNA for the CDR3 is TGCGCCAGCGGACGCAGGGGGGTAGCGAACACAGATACGCAGTATTTT. The rearrangement joins TRBV5-1 to TRBJ2-3, with D tentatively TRBD1 (7 bases). Per the germline V gene, CDR1 is SGHRS and CDR2 is YFSETQ. The CDR3 is 16 amino acids. The V end was cut by 7 bases, the J end by 2 bases, with 20 bases between.

The chain links TRBV10-2 to TRBJ2-4; D gene unclear. The CDR3 length is 11 residues. V dropped 4 bases and J dropped 5 bases, with 3 bases sitting between them. The germline V gene has CDR1 WSHSY and CDR2 SAAADI. The CDR3 sequence: CASSAENIQYF. In DNA form, the CDR3 reads TGCGCCAGCAGTGCGGAAAACATTCAGTACTTC.

This chain joins TRBV19 and TRBJ1-4; 9 nucleotides line up with TRBD1. Germline V lookup: CDR1 LNHDA, CDR2 SQIVND (reference sequence). The trim removed 4 bases at V and 2 bases at J, leaving 2 bases unmatched. The CDR3 is 15 residues long. CDR3 in amino acids: CASSRTGATNEKLFF. Written as DNA, the CDR3 is TGTGCCAGTAGTAGGACAGGGGCCACTAATGAAAAACTGTTTTTT.

The J gene is TRBJ2-6, the V gene TRBV7-2; possible D gene TRBD2, 5 bases. Trimming stripped 2 bases from V and 3 bases from J, with 11 bases between. This CDR3 has 16 amino acids. Germline values: CDR1 SGHTA, CDR2 FQGNSA. CDR3 DNA: TGTGCCAGCAGCTTATCCCCCGGGAATGGGGCCAACGTCCTGACTTTC. It is translated as CASSLSPGNGANVLTF.

The chain couples TRBV5-4 to TRBJ2-5; no definite D call. The CDR3 is 13 residues long. V was shortened by 2 bases and J by 1 base, with 6 bases between the two germline ends. The germline gives CDR1 SGHNT, CDR2 YYREEE (reference sequence). CDR3 sequence (DNA): TGTGCCAGCAGCTTTACCCCCCAAGAGACCCAGTACTTC. Its translation is CASSFTPQETQYF.

The chain employs TRBV25-1 and TRBJ2-1, with TRBD2 matching 8 bases. Germline V gene lookup returns CDR1 MGHDK and CDR2 SYGVNS. Trimming removed 2 bases from V and 12 bases from J; junction bases left unmatched: 0. This CDR3 region has 11 residues. The CDR3 protein is CASSEGLAQFF. The CDR3 bases are TGTGCCAGCAGTGAAGGACTAGCGCAGTTCTTC.

The chain is built from TRBV5-1 and TRBJ1-1, with 7 bases identical to TRBD1. The J segment lost 4 bases and the V segment lost 3 bases, leaving 6 bases of the junction unmatched. The V gene's germline CDR1 is SGHRS and CDR2 YFSETQ. The CDR3 length is 14 residues. The CDR3 DNA reads TGCGCCAGCAGCTCACAGGGGACTAGCACTGAAGCTTTCTTT. Amino acids: CASSSQGTSTEAFF.

The chain combines TRBV27 with TRBJ2-1, with 7 positions matching TRBD1. Germline V gives CDR1 MNHEY, CDR2 SMNVEV (reference sequence). This CDR3 region has 14 residues. Trimming removed 5 bases from V and 7 bases from J; junction bases left unmatched: 8. DNA of the CDR3: TGTGCCAGCAGTCCCTACGACAGGGTAAATGAGCAGTTCTTC. The encoded protein is CASSPYDRVNEQFF.